This entry describes one TCR beta chain. With 0 bases removed from V and 1 base from J, the gap between germline ends came to 15 bases. This CDR3 region has 17 residues. The germline V gene has CDR1 SGHDT and CDR2 YYEEEE. These data are taken from a study of response to subunit inactivated influenza vaccine. TCRdb redid the calling of the RT-PCR reads with MiXCR, one entry per CDR3 protein. The profile covers approximately 680,000 distinct CDR3 sequences, with approximately 14% appearing a single time and approximately 10% taken by the ten largest. This TCR derives from a man over 45 who received an inactivated influenza vaccine. The genes are TRBV5-6 and TRBJ2-3; D possibly corresponds to TRBD2 (6 bases). The specimen comprised PBMCs from blood, sampled approximately 12 days after vaccination. The CDR3 region is CASSLALPGVGTDTQYF. The CDR3 coding sequence is TGTGCCAGCAGCTTGGCCCTTCCGGGAGTAGGCACAGATACGCAGTATTTT.